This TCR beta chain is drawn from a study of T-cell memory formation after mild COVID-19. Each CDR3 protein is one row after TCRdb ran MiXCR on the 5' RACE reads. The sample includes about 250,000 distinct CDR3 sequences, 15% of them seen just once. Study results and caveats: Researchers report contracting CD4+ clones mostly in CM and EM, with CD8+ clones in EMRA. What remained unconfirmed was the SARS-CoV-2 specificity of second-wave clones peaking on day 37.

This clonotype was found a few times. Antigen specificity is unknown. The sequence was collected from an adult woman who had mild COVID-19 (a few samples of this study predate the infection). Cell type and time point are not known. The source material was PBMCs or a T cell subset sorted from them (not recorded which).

The CDR3 DNA sequence: TGTGCCAGCAGATCCGGACAGGGCCATGGCTACACCTTC. Translation gives CASRSGQGHGYTF. The gene calls are TRBV6-5 and TRBJ1-2; 8 positions match TRBD1. The CDR3 spans 13 residues. CDR1 and CDR2 from the germline V gene are MNHEY and SVGAGI. With V trimmed by 6 bases and J by 6 bases, 6 bases remained unmatched.